This passage covers 17 T cell receptor beta chains from one sample sequenced in a study of CD8 T cell repertoires and HIV-1 epitope variants. Antigens for these TCRs are unknown. The table came from immunoSEQ multiplex PCR; TCRdb's copy has only in-frame clones and leaves some out. The sample consists of 4,000 to 5,000 clones, over 60% of them appearing once. The sequencing input was cultured CD8+ T cells derived from PBMCs. All receptors come from a male donor with HIV.

The chain links TRBV6-1 to TRBJ1-2; TRBD1 agrees at 9 bases. This CDR3 is built from 15 residues. The trim removed 4 bases at V and 3 bases at J, leaving 6 bases unmatched. From germline, CDR1 is MNHNS and CDR2 SASEGT. CDR3 coding DNA: TGTGCCAGCAGTGGACCGGACAGGGGAGACTATGGCTACACCTTC. Amino acid sequence: CASSGPDRGDYGYTF.

By share, this clone ranks as medium-sized. This chain joins TRBV5-1 and TRBJ2-7; D is unclear. Germline CDR1 is SGHRS and CDR2 is YFSETQ. Deletions cut 4 bases from V and 3 bases from J, with 14 bases between. The CDR3 length is 14 residues. The CDR3 DNA follows: TGCGCCAGCAGCCCTGAGTTGGATTACTACGAGCAGTACTTC. Protein: CASSPELDYYEQYF.

The J gene is TRBJ2-5, the V gene TRBV5-4; D remains unclear. With 3 bases removed from V and 1 base from J, the gap between germline ends came to 7 bases. CDR1 and CDR2 from the germline V gene are SGHNT and YYREEE (reference sequence). The CDR3 sequence is 13 residues long. The CDR3 DNA is TGTGCCAGCAGCTCCGTAGGCCAAGAGACCCAGTACTTC. Encoded protein: CASSSVGQETQYF.

The chain recombines TRBV19 with TRBJ2-1; 11 positions agree with TRBD1. The germline V gene has CDR1 LNHDA and CDR2 SQIVND (reference sequence). Unmatched junction bases numbered 6, after V lost 5 bases and J lost 6 bases. This CDR3 is 15 amino acids long. The CDR3 loop reads CASSATGTGGNEQFF. The DNA of the CDR3 is TGTGCCAGTAGTGCTACCGGGACAGGGGGCAATGAGCAGTTCTTC. The full variable domain, completed using reference TRBV19 and TRBJ2-1, is DGGITQSPKYLFRKEGQNVTLSCEQNLNHDAMYWYRQDPGQGLRLIYYSQIVNDFQKGDIAEGYSVSREKKESFPLTVTSAQKNPTAFYLCASSATGTGGNEQFFGPGTRLTVL.

In its sample, this clone was seen a few times. The chain is built from TRBV4-3 and TRBJ2-7; 9 bases map to TRBD2. Per germline, CDR1 LGHNA and CDR2 YSLEER. The V gene end was trimmed by 3 bases and the J gene end by 7 bases; junction bases not matched to a gene: 10. This CDR3 is 15 amino acids long. In DNA form, the CDR3 reads TGCGCCAGCAGCCAGGCTAGCGGGGTGCTAGGGGAGCAGTACTTC. Translation gives CASSQASGVLGEQYF.

This clone has more than one count but fewer than ten. The chain combines TRBV6-5 with TRBJ2-6, with 8 bases fitting TRBD1. Germline CDR1 and CDR2: MNHEY and SVGAGI. Unmatched junction bases numbered 0, after V lost 2 bases and J lost 0 bases. The CDR3 is made up of 16 amino acids. The DNA for the CDR3 is TGTGCCAGCAGTTACACAGGGGGCTCTGGGGCCAACGTCCTGACTTTC. Its protein is CASSYTGGSGANVLTF.

The chain carries TRBV28 and TRBJ2-2; the D gene is possibly TRBD1 (5 bases). V lost 4 bases, J lost 4 bases, and 19 bases lay in between. Germline V gene lookup returns CDR1 MDHEN and CDR2 SYDVKM. The CDR3 extends over 17 amino acids. The CDR3 region has the DNA TGTGCCAGCAGTTCCTGGACAAAAAAGGGGATCACCGGGGAGCTGTTTTTT. Encoded protein: CASSSWTKKGITGELFF.

The rearrangement joins TRBV4-3 to TRBJ1-4; D remains ambiguous. Germline V gene data show CDR1 as LGHNA and CDR2 as YSLEER. The CDR3 totals 12 residues. Trimming cost V 0 bases and J 11 bases, with 7 bases left between them. The CDR3 here is CASSQDGDKLFF. In DNA form, the CDR3 reads TGCGCCAGCAGCCAAGATGGAGACAAACTGTTTTTT.

CDR3 region: CASSTGTGAEAFF. CDR3 DNA: TGTGCCAGCAGCACCGGGACAGGGGCTGAAGCTTTCTTT. The rearrangement links TRBV28 to TRBJ1-1, with 10 bases identical to TRBD1. Per the germline V gene, CDR1 is MDHEN and CDR2 is SYDVKM. The ends lost 6 bases at V and 6 bases at J; junction bases unmatched: 4. The CDR3 spans 13 residues.

This clone was found a few times. The rearrangement joins TRBV4-3 to TRBJ1-2, with D perhaps TRBD1 (5 bases). This CDR3 has 15 amino acids. With 4 bases removed from V and 9 bases from J, the gap between germline ends came to 21 bases. From germline, CDR1 is LGHNA and CDR2 YSLEER. The CDR3 nucleotides read TGCGCCAGCAGCCGACTACCGGCCCAGGGACTAAGCTACACCTTC. It codes for CASSRLPAQGLSYTF.

The rearrangement links TRBV11-2 to TRBJ2-1; 7 positions match TRBD2. Germline V lookup: CDR1 SGHAT, CDR2 FQNNGV. The CDR3 contains 18 residues. Trimming removed 2 bases from V and 4 bases from J; junction bases left unmatched: 14. The CDR3 here is CASSLMAGDPPLYNEQFF. CDR3 in DNA: TGTGCCAGCAGCTTAATGGCGGGAGACCCGCCATTATACAATGAGCAGTTCTTC.

This chain links TRBV28 with TRBJ2-7; 9 bases are shared with TRBD1. The CDR3 contains 15 residues. Germline V gene lookup returns CDR1 MDHEN and CDR2 SYDVKM. Losses at the gene ends were 2 bases for V and 3 bases for J; bases not matched to a gene: 5. The CDR3, as DNA: TGTGCCAGCAGTTTAAGGACAGGGGCGGACTACGAGCAGTACTTC. This sequence encodes CASSLRTGADYEQYF.

The chain has TRBV5-6 and TRBJ1-1, with D unresolved. The CDR3 contains 14 residues. From germline, CDR1 is SGHDT and CDR2 YYEEEE. The V gene lost 0 bases and the J gene lost 4 bases, with 10 bases spanning the gap. The CDR3 protein is CASSLVEEGTEAFF. In DNA form, the CDR3 reads TGTGCCAGCAGCTTGGTGGAGGAGGGCACTGAAGCTTTCTTT. The variable domain in full, with the rest retrieved from reference TRBV5-6 and TRBJ1-1, is DAGVTQSPTHLIKTRGQQVTLRCSPKSGHDTVSWYQQALGQGPQFIFQYYEEEERQRGNFPDRFSGHQFPNYSSELNVNALLLGDSALYLCASSLVEEGTEAFFGQGTRLTVV.

The rearrangement joins TRBV4-1 to TRBJ2-3; the match to TRBD2 covers 13 bases. From germline, CDR1 is MGHRA and CDR2 YSYEKL. The V gene end was trimmed by 4 bases and the J gene end by 8 bases; junction bases not matched to a gene: 12. CDR3 length: 17 residues. DNA for the CDR3: TGCGCCAGCAGCCCTTTAGACGGGACTAGCGGGATCGGTACGCAGTATTTT. Translation gives CASSPLDGTSGIGTQYF.

The V and J genes are TRBV7-8 and TRBJ1-4; 11 bases map to TRBD1. Germline V gene lookup returns CDR1 SGHVS and CDR2 FQNEAQ. The CDR3 is 14 residues long. J lost 7 bases, V lost 4 bases, and 2 bases had no gene match. The CDR3 reads CASSWTGGPEKLFF. The CDR3 DNA follows: TGTGCCAGCAGCTGGACAGGGGGCCCTGAAAAACTGTTTTTT.

The chain carries TRBV27 and TRBJ2-2; D unresolved. The V gene lost 6 bases and the J gene lost 3 bases, with 11 bases spanning the gap. Germline lookup yields CDR1 MNHEY and CDR2 SMNVEV (reference sequence). This CDR3 has 14 residues. The CDR3: CASSVMGYTGELFF. The CDR3 nucleotides read TGTGCCAGCAGCGTGATGGGGTACACCGGGGAGCTGTTTTTT.

This chain uses TRBV5-4 with TRBJ1-2; 9 bases are shared with TRBD1. The V gene end was trimmed by 5 bases and the J gene end by 0 bases; junction bases not matched to a gene: 5. Germline loops: CDR1 SGHNT, CDR2 YYREEE (reference sequence). This CDR3 is built from 15 residues. CDR3 region: CASSPGTGPNYGYTF. CDR3 nucleotides: TGTGCCAGCAGTCCTGGGACAGGGCCTAACTATGGCTACACCTTC.